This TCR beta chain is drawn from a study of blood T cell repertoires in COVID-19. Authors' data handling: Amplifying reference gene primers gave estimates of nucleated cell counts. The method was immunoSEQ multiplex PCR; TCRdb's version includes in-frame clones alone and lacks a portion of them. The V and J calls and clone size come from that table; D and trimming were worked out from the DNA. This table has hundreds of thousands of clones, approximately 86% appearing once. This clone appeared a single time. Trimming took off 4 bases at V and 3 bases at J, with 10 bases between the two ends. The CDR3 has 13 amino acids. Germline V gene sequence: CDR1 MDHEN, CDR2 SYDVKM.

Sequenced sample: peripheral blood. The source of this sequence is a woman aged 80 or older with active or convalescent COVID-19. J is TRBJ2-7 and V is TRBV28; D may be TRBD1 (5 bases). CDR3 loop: CASSSQGFYEQYF. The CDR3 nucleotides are TGTGCCAGCAGTTCTCAGGGTTTCTACGAGCAGTACTTC.